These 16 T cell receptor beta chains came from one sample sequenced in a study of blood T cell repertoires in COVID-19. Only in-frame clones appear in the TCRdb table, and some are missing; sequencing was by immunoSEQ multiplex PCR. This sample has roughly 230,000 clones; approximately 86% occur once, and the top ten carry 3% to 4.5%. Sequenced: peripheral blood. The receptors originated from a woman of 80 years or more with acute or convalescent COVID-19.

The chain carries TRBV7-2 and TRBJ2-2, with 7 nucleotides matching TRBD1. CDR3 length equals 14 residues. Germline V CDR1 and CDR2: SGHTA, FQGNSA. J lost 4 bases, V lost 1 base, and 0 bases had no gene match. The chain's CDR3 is CASSLDRGTGELFF. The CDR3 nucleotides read TGTGCCAGCAGCTTAGACAGGGGCACCGGGGAGCTGTTTTTT.

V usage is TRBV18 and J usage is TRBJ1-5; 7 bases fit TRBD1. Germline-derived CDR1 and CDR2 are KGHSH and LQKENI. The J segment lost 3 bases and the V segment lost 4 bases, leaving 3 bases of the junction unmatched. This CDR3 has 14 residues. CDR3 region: CASSQGQHNQPQHF. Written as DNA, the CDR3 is TGTGCCAGCTCACAGGGACAGCACAATCAGCCCCAGCATTTT.

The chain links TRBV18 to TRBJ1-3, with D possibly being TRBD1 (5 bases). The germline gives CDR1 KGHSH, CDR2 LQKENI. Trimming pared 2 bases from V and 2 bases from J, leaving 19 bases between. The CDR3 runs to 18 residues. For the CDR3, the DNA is TGTGCCAGCTCACCATCCGGAACGACTGGGGCGACTGGAAACACCATATATTTT. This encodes CASSPSGTTGATGNTIYF.

This CDR3 is CASSFGGGNEKLFF. The DNA of the CDR3 is TGCGCCAGCAGCTTTGGCGGGGGTAATGAAAAACTGTTTTTT. This chain joins TRBV5-1 and TRBJ1-4; possibly TRBD1 for D (5 bases). V shed 2 bases and J shed 4 bases, with 9 bases lying between them. There are 14 residues in the CDR3. Germline V gene data show CDR1 as SGHRS and CDR2 as YFSETQ.

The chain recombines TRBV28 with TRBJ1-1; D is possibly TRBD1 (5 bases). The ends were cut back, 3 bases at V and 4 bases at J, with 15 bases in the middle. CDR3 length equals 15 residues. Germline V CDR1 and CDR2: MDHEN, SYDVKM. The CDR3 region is CASSLGGVGSTEAFF. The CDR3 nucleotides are TGTGCCAGCAGTTTGGGGGGGGTAGGTTCCACTGAAGCTTTCTTT.

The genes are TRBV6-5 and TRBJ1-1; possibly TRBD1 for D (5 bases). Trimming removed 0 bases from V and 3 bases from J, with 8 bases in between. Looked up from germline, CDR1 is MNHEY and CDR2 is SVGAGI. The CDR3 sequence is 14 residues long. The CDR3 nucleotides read TGTGCCAGCAGTTACTCCAGGGAATACACTGAAGCTTTCTTT. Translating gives CASSYSREYTEAFF.

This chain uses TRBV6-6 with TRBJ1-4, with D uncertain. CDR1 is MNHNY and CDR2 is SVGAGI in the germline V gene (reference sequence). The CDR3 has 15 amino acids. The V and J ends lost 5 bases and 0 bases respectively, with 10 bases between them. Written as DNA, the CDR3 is TGTGCCAGCAGTAAGGGAGGGTCAACTAATGAAAAACTGTTTTTT. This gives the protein CASSKGGSTNEKLFF.

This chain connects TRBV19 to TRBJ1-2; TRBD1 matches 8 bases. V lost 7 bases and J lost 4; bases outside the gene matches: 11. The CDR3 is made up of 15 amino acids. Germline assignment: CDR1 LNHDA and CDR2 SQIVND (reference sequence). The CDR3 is CASTSTPRGLYGYTF. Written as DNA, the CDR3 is TGTGCCAGTACCTCCACGCCCAGGGGGCTCTATGGCTACACCTTC.

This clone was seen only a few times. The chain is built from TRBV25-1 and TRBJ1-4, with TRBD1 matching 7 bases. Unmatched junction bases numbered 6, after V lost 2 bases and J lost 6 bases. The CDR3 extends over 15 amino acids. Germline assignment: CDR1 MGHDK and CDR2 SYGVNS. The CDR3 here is CASSEGQVRDEKLFF. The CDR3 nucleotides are TGTGCCAGCAGTGAAGGACAGGTTCGGGATGAAAAACTGTTTTTT.

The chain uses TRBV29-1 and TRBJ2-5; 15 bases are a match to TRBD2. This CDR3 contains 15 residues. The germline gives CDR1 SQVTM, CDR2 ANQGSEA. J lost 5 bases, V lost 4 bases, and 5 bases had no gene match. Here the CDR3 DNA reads TGCAGCGTTGGGACTAGCGGGGGGGCTCGGGAGACCCAGTACTTC. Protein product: CSVGTSGGARETQYF.

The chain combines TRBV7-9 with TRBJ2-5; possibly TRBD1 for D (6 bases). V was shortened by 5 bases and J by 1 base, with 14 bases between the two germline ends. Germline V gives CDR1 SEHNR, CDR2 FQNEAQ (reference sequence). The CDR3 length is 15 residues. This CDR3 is CASSLKGQLQETQYF. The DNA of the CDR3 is TGTGCCAGCAGCCTGAAAGGACAGCTCCAAGAGACCCAGTACTTC.

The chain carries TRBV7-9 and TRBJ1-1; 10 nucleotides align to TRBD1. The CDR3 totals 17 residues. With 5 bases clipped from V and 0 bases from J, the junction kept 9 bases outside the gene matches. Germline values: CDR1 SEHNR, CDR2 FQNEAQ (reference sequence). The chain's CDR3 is CASSQQGTGVLNTEAFF. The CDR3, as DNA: TGTGCCAGCAGCCAACAGGGGACAGGGGTTTTGAACACTGAAGCTTTCTTT.

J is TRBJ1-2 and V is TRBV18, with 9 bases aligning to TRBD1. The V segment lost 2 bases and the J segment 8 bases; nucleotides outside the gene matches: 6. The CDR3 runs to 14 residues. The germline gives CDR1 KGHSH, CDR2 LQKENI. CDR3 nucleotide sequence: TGTGCCAGCTCACCAGCCGGACAGGGGCAAGGCTACACCTTC. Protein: CASSPAGQGQGYTF. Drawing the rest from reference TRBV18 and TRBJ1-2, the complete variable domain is NAGVMQNPRHLVRRRGQEARLRCSPMKGHSHVYWYRQLPEEGLKFMVYLQKENIIDESGMPKERFSAEFPKEGPSILRIQQVVRGDSAAYFCASSPAGQGQGYTFGSGTRLTVV.

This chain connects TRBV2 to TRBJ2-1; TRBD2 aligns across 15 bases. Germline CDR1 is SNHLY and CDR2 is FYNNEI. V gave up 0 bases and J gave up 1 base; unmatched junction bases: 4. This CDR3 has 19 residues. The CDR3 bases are TGTGCCAGCAGTGAAGCAGGACTAGCGGGGGGGCCGTCCTACAATGAGCAGTTCTTC. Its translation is CASSEAGLAGGPSYNEQFF.

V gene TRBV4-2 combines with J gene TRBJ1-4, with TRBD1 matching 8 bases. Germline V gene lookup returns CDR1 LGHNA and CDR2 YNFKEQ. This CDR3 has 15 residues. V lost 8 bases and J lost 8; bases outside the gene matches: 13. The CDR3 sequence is CASRRSGQGGEKLFF. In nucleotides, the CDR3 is TGTGCCAGCCGCCGATCTGGACAGGGAGGGGAAAAACTGTTTTTT.

CDR3 residues: CASSGPYSGGTDTQYF. The CDR3 DNA is TGTGCCAGTAGTGGACCATATAGCGGGGGCACAGATACGCAGTATTTT. The V gene is TRBV19, the J gene TRBJ2-3; 8 nucleotides line up with TRBD2. Germline values: CDR1 LNHDA, CDR2 SQIVND (reference sequence). This CDR3 comprises 16 residues. Germline trimming cut 5 bases from V and 1 base from J; bases unmatched to any gene: 8.